This TCR beta chain was observed in a study of siplizumab effects on memory and regulatory T cells. General study points: Solely a minor proportion of alloreactive clones could be assigned to unstimulated subsets.

This CDR3 region has 13 residues. Germline V lookup: CDR1 ENHRY, CDR2 SYGVKD. Trimming left V 0 bases short and J 4 bases short, with 6 bases between. As to this clone: Antigen specificity is unknown.

Only in-frame clones appear in the TCRdb table, and some are missing; sequencing was by immunoSEQ multiplex PCR. This sample has 70,000 to 95,000 clones, with around 95% found just once. This chain uses TRBV10-3 with TRBJ1-1; D uncertain. The specimen was naive CD4+ T cells sorted from blood. This receptor was identified in a human donor in good health. DNA of the CDR3: TGTGCCATCAGTGAGTCGACTCGCACTGAAGCTTTCTTT. Translation gives CAISESTRTEAFF.